This TCR beta chain was found in a study of cytomegalovirus exposure and HLA in healthy donors. This clone was observed a handful of times. The target antigen is unknown. CDR1 is KGHSH and CDR2 is LQKENI in the germline V gene. The CDR3 covers 12 residues. V was shortened by 3 bases and J by 6 bases, with 9 bases between the two germline ends. Researchers ran the PCR with 60 Vbeta and 13 Jbeta primers. The assay was immunoSEQ multiplex PCR, and TCRdb's table has in-frame clones only and misses some. The repertoire consists of 150,000 or so clones, with over 70% occurring once and the leading ten covering about 6.7%. The study's findings and limits: TCR association rates varied by HLA locus in a later analysis, with DRB1 highest and HLA-C lowest.

The TCR sequence derives from a woman aged 40 to 55 in good health and CMV-seropositive. The V call is TRBV18, the J call TRBJ2-7, with D maybe TRBD2 (5 bases). The material sequenced was PBMCs. CDR3 nucleotide sequence: TGTGCCAGCTCACCCTCGGGATCCGAGCAGTACTTC. Its protein is CASSPSGSEQYF.